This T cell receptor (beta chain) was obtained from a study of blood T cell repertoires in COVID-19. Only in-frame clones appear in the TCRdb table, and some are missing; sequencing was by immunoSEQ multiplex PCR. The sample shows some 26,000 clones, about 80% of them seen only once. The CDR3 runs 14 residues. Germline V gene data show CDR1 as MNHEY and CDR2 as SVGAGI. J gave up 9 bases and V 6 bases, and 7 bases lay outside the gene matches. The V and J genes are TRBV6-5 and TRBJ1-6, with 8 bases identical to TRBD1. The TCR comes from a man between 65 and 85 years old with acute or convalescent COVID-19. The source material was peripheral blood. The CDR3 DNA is TGTGCCAGCAGAAAAGGACAGGGTGCTTCACCCCTCCACTTT. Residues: CASRKGQGASPLHF.